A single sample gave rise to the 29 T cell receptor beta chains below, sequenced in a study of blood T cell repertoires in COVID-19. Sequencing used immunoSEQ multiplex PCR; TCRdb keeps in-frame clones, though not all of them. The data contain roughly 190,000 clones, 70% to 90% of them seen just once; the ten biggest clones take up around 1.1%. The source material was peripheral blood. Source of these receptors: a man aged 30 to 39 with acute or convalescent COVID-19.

CDR3 in amino acids: CASSYSDRGSGNTIYF. CDR3 nucleotide sequence: TGTGCCAGCAGTTACTCTGACCGCGGCTCTGGAAACACCATATATTTT. The chain has TRBV6-5 and TRBJ1-3, with D uncertain. CDR1 and CDR2 from the germline V gene are MNHEY and SVGAGI. This CDR3 contains 16 residues. Trimming pared 0 bases from V and 0 bases from J, leaving 9 bases between.

CDR3 sequence (DNA): TGTGCCAGCAGCGAGGGGGATAGAGCTAACTATGGCTACACCTTC. Translation gives CASSEGDRANYGYTF. The V gene is TRBV9, the J gene TRBJ1-2; possible D gene TRBD1, 6 bases. V lost 3 bases and J lost 0, with 12 bases in between. The CDR3 runs to 15 residues. Germline lookup yields CDR1 SGDLS and CDR2 YYNGEE.

CDR3 protein: CASSPGQRSGNTIYF. CDR3 nucleotide sequence: TGTGCCAGCAGCCCGGGACAACGCTCTGGAAACACCATATATTTT. The V gene is TRBV14, the J gene TRBJ1-3; D perhaps matches TRBD1 (6 bases). Trimming stripped 4 bases from V and 0 bases from J, with 10 bases between. This CDR3 is 15 amino acids long. Per the germline V gene, CDR1 is SGHDN and CDR2 is FVKESK.

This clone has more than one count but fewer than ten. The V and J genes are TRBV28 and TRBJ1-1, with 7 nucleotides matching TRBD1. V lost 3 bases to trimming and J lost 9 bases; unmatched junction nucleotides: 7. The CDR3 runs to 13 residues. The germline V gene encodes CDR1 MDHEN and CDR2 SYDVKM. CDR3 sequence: CASSFSGGLQAFF. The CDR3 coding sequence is TGTGCCAGCAGTTTTTCAGGGGGGCTTCAAGCTTTCTTT.

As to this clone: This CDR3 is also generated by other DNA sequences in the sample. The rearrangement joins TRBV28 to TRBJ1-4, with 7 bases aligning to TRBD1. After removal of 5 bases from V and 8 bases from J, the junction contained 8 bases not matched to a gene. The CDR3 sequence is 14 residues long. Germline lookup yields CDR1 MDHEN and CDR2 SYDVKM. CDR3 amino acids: CASSPGQFNEKLFF. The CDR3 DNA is TGTGCCAGCAGTCCGGGACAGTTCAACGAAAAACTGTTTTTT.

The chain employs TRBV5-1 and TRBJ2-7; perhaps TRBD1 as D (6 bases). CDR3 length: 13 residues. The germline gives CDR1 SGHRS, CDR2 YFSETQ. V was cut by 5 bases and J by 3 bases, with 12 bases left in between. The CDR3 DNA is TGCGCCAGCAGTCAAACAGGGAACTACGAGCAGTACTTC. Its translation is CASSQTGNYEQYF.

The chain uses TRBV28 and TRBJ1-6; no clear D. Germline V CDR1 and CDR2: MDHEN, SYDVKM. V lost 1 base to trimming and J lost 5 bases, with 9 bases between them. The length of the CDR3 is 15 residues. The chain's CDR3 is CASSLLVRNNSPLHF. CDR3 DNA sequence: TGTGCCAGCAGTTTATTAGTCAGGAATAATTCACCCCTCCACTTT.

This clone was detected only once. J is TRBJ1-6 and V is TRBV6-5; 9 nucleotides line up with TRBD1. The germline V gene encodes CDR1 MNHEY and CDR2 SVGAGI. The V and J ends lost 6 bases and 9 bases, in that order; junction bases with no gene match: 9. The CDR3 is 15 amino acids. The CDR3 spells CASSRTGVEGSPLHF. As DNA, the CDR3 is TGTGCCAGCAGCCGGACAGGGGTGGAGGGTTCACCCCTCCACTTT.

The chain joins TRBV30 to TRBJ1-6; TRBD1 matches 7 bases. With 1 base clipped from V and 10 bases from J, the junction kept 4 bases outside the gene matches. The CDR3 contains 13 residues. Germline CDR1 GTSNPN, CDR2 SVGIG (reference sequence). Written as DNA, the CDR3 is TGTGCCTGGAGTGGACAGGGTTTGTCACCCCTCCACTTT. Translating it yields CAWSGQGLSPLHF.

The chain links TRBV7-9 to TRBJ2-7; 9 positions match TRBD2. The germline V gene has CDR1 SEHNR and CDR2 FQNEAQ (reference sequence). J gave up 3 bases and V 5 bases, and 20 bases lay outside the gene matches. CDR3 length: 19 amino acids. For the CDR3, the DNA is TGTGCCAGCAGCCCAAGGAGAGCGGGGGGATCCCGAGGGGACTACGAGCAGTACTTC. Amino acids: CASSPRRAGGSRGDYEQYF.

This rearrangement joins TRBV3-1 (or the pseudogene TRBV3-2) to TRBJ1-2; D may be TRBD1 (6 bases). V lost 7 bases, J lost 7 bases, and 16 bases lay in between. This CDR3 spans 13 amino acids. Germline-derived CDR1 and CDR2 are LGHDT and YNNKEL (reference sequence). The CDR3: CASTVAGAGGYTF. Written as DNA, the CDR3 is TGTGCCAGCACCGTTGCAGGGGCCGGTGGCTACACCTTC.

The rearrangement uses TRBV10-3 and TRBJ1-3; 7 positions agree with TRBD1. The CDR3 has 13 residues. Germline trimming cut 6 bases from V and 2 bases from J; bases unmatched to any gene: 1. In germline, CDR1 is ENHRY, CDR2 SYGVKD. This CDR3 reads CAISGTAGNTIYF. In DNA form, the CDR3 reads TGTGCCATCAGCGGGACAGCTGGAAACACCATATATTTT.

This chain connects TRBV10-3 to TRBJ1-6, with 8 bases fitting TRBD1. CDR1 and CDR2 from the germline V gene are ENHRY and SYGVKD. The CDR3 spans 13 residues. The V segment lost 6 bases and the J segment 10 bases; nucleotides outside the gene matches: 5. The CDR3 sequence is CAIRDRESSPLHF. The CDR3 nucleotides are TGTGCCATCAGGGACAGGGAAAGCTCACCCCTCCACTTT.

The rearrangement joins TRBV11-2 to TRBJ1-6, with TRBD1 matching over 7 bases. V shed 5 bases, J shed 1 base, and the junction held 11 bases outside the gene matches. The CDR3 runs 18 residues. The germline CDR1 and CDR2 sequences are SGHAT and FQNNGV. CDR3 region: CASSTGVHRVSYNSPLHF. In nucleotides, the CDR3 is TGTGCCAGCAGCACAGGGGTACACAGGGTTTCCTATAATTCACCCCTCCACTTT.

CDR3: CASSQGRVNSGNTIYF. The DNA for the CDR3 is TGCGCCAGCAGCCAAGGACGGGTTAACTCTGGAAACACCATATATTTT. The chain has TRBV4-1 and TRBJ1-3; D gene uncertain. Between the trimmed V and J ends, which lost 1 base and 0 bases, there was a span of 10 bases. Germline lookup yields CDR1 MGHRA and CDR2 YSYEKL. This CDR3 has 16 amino acids.

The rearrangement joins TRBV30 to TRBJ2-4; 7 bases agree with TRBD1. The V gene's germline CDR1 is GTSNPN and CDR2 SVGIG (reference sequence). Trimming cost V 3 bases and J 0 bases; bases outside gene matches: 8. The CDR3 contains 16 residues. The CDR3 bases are TGTGCCTGGAGACAAAGGGACAGAGTAGCCAAAAACATTCAGTACTTC. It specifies CAWRQRDRVAKNIQYF.

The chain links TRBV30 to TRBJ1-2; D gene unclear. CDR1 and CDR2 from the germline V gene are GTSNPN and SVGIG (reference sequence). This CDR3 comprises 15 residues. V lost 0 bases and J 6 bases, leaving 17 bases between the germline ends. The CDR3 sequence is CAWSVFFRESHGYTF. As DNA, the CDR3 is TGTGCCTGGAGTGTATTCTTCCGGGAGTCCCATGGCTACACCTTC.

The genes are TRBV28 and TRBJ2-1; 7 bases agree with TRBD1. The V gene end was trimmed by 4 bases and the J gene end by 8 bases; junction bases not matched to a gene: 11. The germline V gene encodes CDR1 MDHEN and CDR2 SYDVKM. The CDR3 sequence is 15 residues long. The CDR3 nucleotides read TGTGCCAGCAGTTCTTTTAGACAGGGATTGGATGAGCAGTTCTTC. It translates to CASSSFRQGLDEQFF.

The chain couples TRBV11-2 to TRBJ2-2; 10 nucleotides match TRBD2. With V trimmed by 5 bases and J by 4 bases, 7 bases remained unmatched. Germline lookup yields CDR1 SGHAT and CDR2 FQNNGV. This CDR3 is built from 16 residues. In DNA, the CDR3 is TGTGCCAGCAGCCCCCGACTAGCGGGCCTCACCGGGGAGCTGTTTTTT. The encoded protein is CASSPRLAGLTGELFF.

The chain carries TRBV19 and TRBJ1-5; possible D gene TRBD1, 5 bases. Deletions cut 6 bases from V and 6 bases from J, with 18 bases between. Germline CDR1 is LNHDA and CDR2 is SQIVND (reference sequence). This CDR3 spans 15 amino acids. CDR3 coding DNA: TGTGCCAGTAGGTTTCGGGCAGGGATAGCTCAGCCCCAGCATTTT. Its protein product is CASRFRAGIAQPQHF.

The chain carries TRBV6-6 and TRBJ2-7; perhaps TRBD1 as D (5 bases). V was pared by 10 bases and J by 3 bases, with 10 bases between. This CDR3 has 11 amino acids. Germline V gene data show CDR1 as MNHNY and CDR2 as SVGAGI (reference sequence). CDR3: CAIRQSYEQYF. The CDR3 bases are TGTGCCATCCGACAGAGCTACGAGCAGTACTTC.

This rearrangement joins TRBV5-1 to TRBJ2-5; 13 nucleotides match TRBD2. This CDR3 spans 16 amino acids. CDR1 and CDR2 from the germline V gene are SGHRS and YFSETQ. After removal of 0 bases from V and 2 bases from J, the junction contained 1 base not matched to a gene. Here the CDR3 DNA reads TGCGCCAGCAGCTTGGGGGGACTAGCGGGGCAAGAGACCCAGTACTTC. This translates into CASSLGGLAGQETQYF.

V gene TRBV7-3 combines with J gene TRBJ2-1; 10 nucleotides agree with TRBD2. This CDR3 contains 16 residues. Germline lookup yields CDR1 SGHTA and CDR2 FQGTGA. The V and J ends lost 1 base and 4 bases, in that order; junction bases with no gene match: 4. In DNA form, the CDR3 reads TGTGCCAGCAGCTTAAGCCCTAGCGGGGGATACAATGAGCAGTTCTTC. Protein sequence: CASSLSPSGGYNEQFF.

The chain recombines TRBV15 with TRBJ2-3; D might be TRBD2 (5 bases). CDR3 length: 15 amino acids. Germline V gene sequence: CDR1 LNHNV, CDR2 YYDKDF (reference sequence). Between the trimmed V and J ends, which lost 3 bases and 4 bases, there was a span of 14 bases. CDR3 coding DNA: TGTGCCACCAGCAGGGCCTTTACTAGGGCAGATACGCAGTATTTT. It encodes CATSRAFTRADTQYF.

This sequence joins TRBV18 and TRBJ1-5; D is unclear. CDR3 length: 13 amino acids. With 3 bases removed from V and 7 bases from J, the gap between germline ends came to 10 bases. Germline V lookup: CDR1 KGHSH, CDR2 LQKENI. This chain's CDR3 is CASSPGDSQPQHF. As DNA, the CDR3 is TGTGCCAGCTCACCTGGAGATTCGCAGCCCCAGCATTTT.

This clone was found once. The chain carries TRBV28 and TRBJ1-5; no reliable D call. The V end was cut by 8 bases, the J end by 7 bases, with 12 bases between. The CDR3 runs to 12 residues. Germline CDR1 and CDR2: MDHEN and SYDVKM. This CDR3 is CASLKYGQPQHF. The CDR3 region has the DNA TGTGCCAGCTTAAAATATGGCCAGCCCCAGCATTTT.

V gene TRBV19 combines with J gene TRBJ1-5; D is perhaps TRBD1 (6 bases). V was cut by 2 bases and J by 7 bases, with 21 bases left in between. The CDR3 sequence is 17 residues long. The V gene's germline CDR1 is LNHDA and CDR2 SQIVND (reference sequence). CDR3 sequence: CASSIQNFGGGGQPQHF. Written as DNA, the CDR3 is TGTGCCAGTAGTATACAAAATTTTGGTGGGGGCGGGCAGCCCCAGCATTTT.

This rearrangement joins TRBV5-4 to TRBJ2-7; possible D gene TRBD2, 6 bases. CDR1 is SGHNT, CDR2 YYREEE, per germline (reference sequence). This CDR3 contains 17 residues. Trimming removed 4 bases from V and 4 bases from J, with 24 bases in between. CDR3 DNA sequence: TGTGCCAGCAGCCCACGTCCCGGGACTGAGAGAGCATACGAGCAGTACTTC. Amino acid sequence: CASSPRPGTERAYEQYF.

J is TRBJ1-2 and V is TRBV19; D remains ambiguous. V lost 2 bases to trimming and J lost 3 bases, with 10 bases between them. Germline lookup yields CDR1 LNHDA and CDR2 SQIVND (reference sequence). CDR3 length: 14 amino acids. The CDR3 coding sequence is TGTGCCAGTAGTATAAGACCGGGAGACTATGGCTACACCTTC. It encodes CASSIRPGDYGYTF.